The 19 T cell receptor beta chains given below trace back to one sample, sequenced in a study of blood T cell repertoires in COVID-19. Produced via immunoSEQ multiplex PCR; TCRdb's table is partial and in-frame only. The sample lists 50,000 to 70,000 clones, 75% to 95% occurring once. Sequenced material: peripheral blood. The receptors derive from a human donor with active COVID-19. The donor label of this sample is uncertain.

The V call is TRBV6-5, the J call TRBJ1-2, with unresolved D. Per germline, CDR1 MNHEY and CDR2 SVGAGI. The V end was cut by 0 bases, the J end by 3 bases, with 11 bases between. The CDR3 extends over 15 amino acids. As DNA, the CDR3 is TGTGCCAGCAGTTACTCGGGCGTCCCGGACTATGGCTACACCTTC. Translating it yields CASSYSGVPDYGYTF.

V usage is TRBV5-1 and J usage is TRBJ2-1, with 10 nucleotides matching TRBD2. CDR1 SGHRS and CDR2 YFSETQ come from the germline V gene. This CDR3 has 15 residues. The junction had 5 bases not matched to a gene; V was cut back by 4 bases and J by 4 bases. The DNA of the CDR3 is TGCGCCAGCAGCCCATTAGCGGGGGGTTACAATGAGCAGTTCTTC. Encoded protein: CASSPLAGGYNEQFF.

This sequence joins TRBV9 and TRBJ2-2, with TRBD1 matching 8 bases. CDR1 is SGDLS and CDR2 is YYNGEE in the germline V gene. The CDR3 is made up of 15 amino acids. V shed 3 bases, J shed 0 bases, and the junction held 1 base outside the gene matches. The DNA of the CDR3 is TGTGCCAGCAGCGCACAGGGGGCGAACACCGGGGAGCTGTTTTTT. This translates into CASSAQGANTGELFF.

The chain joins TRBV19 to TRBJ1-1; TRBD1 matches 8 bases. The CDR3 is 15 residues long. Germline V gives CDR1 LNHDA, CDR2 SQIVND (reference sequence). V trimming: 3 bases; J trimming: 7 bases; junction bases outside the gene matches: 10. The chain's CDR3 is CASSMGARGLLEAFF. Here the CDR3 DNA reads TGTGCCAGTAGTATGGGCGCCAGGGGGCTACTTGAAGCTTTCTTT.

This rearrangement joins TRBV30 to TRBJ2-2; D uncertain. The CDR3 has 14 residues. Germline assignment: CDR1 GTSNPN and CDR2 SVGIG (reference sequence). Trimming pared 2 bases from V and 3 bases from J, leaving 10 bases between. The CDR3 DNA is TGTGCCTGGAGTAAGCCCGAGCACACCGGGGAGCTGTTTTTT. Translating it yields CAWSKPEHTGELFF.

In nucleotides, the CDR3 is TGTGCCAGCATCGTATCAGGGGGCTCCTACAATGAGCAGTTCTTC. It codes for CASIVSGGSYNEQFF. This sequence joins TRBV28 and TRBJ2-1; 7 nucleotides agree with TRBD1. Germline trimming cut 7 bases from V and 0 bases from J; bases unmatched to any gene: 6. The CDR3 is 15 residues long. Germline values: CDR1 MDHEN, CDR2 SYDVKM.

The CDR3 nucleotides are TGTGCCAGCAGCTTAAGCGGGAGCTCCTACAATGAGCAGTTCTTC. Its translation is CASSLSGSSYNEQFF. The chain uses TRBV7-2 and TRBJ2-1; TRBD2 aligns across 8 bases. CDR1 is SGHTA, CDR2 FQGNSA, per germline. The junction had 0 bases not matched to a gene; V was cut back by 2 bases and J by 0 bases. The CDR3 covers 15 residues.

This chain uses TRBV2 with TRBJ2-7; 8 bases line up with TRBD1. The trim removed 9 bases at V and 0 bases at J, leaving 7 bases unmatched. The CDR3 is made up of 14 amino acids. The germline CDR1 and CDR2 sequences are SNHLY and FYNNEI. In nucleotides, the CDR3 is TGTGCCAGTAACCGGGACAGGAGCTCCTACGAGCAGTACGTC. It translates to CASNRDRSSYEQYV.

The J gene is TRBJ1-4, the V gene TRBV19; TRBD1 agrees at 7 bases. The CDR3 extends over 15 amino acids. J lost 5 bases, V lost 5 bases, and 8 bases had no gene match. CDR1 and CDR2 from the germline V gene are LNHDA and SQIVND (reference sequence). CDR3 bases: TGTGCCAGTAGTCCACAAGGACAGGCCAATGAAAAACTGTTTTTT. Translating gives CASSPQGQANEKLFF.

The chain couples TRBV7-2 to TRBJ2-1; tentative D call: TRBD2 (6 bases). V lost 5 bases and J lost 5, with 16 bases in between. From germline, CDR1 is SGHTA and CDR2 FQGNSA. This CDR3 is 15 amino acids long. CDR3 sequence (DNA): TGTGCCAGCAGCATAGGGAGTGGGGGGAACAATGAGCAGTTCTTC. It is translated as CASSIGSGGNNEQFF. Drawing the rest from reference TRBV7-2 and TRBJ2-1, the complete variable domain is GAGVSQSPSNKVTEKGKDVELRCDPISGHTALYWYRQSLGQGLEFLIYFQGNSAPDKSGLPSDRFSAERTGGSVSTLTIQRTQQEDSAVYLCASSIGSGGNNEQFFGPGTRLTVL.

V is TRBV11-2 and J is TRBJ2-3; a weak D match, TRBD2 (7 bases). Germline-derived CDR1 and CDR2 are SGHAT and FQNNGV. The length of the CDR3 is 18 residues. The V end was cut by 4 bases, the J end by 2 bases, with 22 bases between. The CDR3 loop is CASSSAGLGGGSTDTQYF. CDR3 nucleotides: TGTGCCAGCAGCTCAGCGGGGCTGGGAGGGGGGTCCACAGATACGCAGTATTTT.

CDR3 coding DNA: TGTGCCAGCAGGGTGCTAGCGGGAGGAAGAAACAATGAGCAGTTCTTC. Translated: CASRVLAGGRNNEQFF. This rearrangement joins TRBV28 to TRBJ2-1; TRBD2 agrees at 11 bases. Germline V gene data show CDR1 as MDHEN and CDR2 as SYDVKM. The CDR3 loop spans 16 amino acids. The V gene end was trimmed by 6 bases and the J gene end by 5 bases; junction bases not matched to a gene: 9.

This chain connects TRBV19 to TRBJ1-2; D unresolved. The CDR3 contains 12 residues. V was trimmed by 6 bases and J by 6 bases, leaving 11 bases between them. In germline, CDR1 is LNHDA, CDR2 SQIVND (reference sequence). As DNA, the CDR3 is TGTGCCAGTAGCGGAGCCCGGAATGGCTACACCTTC. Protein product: CASSGARNGYTF.

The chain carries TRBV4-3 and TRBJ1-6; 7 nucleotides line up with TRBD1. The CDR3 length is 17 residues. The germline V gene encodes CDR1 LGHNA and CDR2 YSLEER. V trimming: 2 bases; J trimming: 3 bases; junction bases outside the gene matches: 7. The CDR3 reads CASSQKLDRVYNSPLHF. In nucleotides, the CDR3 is TGCGCCAGCAGCCAAAAGCTCGACAGGGTCTATAATTCACCCCTCCACTTT.

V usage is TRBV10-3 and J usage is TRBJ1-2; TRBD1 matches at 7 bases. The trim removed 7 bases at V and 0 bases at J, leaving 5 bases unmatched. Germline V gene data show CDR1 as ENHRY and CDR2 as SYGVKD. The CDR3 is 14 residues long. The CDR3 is CAITQTGANYGYTF. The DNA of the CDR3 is TGTGCCATCACCCAAACAGGGGCTAACTATGGCTACACCTTC.

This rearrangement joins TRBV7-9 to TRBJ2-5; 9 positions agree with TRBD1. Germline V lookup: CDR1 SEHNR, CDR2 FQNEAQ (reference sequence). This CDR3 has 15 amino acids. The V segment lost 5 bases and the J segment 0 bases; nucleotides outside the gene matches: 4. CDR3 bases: TGTGCCAGCAGCATTGGACAGGGGTACCAAGAGACCCAGTACTTC. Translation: CASSIGQGYQETQYF.

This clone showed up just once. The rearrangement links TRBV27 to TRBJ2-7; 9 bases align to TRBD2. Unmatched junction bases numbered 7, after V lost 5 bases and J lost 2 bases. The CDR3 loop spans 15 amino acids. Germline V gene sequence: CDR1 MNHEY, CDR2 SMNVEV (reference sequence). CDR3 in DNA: TGTGCCAGCAGTCCCGCTAGCGGGACCACCTACGAGCAGTACTTC. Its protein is CASSPASGTTYEQYF.

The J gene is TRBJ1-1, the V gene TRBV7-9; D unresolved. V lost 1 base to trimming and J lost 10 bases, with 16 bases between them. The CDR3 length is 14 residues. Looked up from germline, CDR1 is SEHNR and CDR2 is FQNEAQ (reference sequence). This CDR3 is CASSLGLAGVGAFF. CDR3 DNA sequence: TGTGCCAGCAGCTTAGGGCTCGCCGGGGTCGGAGCTTTCTTT.

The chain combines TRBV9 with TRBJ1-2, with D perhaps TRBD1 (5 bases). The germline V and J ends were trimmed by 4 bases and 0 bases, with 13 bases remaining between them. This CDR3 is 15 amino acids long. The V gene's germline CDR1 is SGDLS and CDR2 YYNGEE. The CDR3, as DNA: TGTGCCAGCAGCCTAGTCGACAGAACTAACTATGGCTACACCTTC. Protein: CASSLVDRTNYGYTF.